The rows below give T cell receptor beta chains drawn from one sample of a study of T cells in Graves' hyperthyroidism and ophthalmopathy. A single record per CDR3 protein comes from TCRdb applying MiXCR to the multiplex PCR reads. The sample carries more than 500,000 distinct CDR3 sequences, around 42% recorded once. Sequencing used peripheral blood or thyroid tissue (not recorded which). These receptor sequences come from an adult woman with Graves' disease, either hyperthyroidism or ophthalmopathy (not recorded which). Each CDR3 is given with its conserved first and last residue. D genes are given only for firm matches. Expanded clones get a size class; other rows say once, few or many, or leave the size out.

DNA: TGCAGCTTGGTAAGGGGACTACGGGAGCAGTACTTC; CDR3: CSLVRGLREQYF; J: TRBJ2-7; size: few; D: TRBD2; V: TRBV29-1
DNA: TGTGCCAGTAGTATGGGACTAGCGGGAGACAATGAGCAGTTCTTC; CDR3: CASSMGLAGDNEQFF; J: TRBJ2-1; size: -; D: TRBD2; V: TRBV19
DNA: TGTGCCAGCAGCGTAGGTGGCGTCGGCGAGCAGTACTTC; CDR3: CASSVGGVGEQYF; J: TRBJ2-7; size: many; D: -; V: TRBV9
DNA: TGTGCCAGCAGCCAAATCCTAACAGGGGTTCTTTGGAATCAGCCCCAGCATTTT; CDR3: CASSQILTGVLWNQPQHF; J: TRBJ1-5; size: many; D: TRBD1; V: TRBV14
DNA: TGCGCCAGCAGTGAAGGGGGCAGGGCGGAGGGTCAGCCCCAGCATTTT; CDR3: CASSEGGRAEGQPQHF; J: TRBJ1-5; size: -; D: TRBD1; V: TRBV10-1
DNA: TGTGCCAGCAGCCCAGGACAGGGGGTTCAGCCCCAGCATTTT; CDR3: CASSPGQGVQPQHF; J: TRBJ1-5; size: many; D: TRBD1; V: TRBV7-2
DNA: TGTGCCAGCGCTAAACAACAGGGGGCCGGGGAGACCCAGTACTTC; CDR3: CASAKQQGAGETQYF; J: TRBJ2-5; size: few; D: TRBD1; V: TRBV7-2
DNA: TGCGCCAGCAGCTTGGACAGGGCCATCCAGTACTTC; CDR3: CASSLDRAIQYF; J: TRBJ2-5; size: many; D: -; V: TRBV5-1
DNA: TGCGCCAGCAGCTTAGAGGGAGCGGGCGAAGCTTTCTTT; CDR3: CASSLEGAGEAFF; J: TRBJ1-1; size: -; D: -; V: TRBV5-1
DNA: TGTGCCAGTAGTATTGGGACTCTCTTTACGGAGCAGTACTTC; CDR3: CASSIGTLFTEQYF; J: TRBJ2-7; size: many; D: -; V: TRBV19
DNA: TGTGCCACCAGCAGAGATTTGGGAGGGGCTGGTACGCACTACGAGCAGTACTTC; CDR3: CATSRDLGGAGTHYEQYF; J: TRBJ2-7; size: many; D: TRBD2; V: TRBV15
DNA: TGTGCCAGCAGCGTAGCAGTCGGAAGGGGCGGGGAGCTGTTTTTT; CDR3: CASSVAVGRGGELFF; J: TRBJ2-2; size: -; D: -; V: TRBV9
DNA: TGTGCCAGCGCCCGTAACGGGACCTTAGATTCACCCCTCCACTTT; CDR3: CASARNGTLDSPLHF; J: TRBJ1-6; size: -; D: -; V: TRBV7-3
DNA: TGCAGCGTTGAGTTGACAGGCCCTAACTATGGCTACACCTTC; CDR3: CSVELTGPNYGYTF; J: TRBJ1-2; size: few; D: -; V: TRBV29-1
DNA: TGTGCCAGCAGCAAGGGACAGACGTACCAAGAGACCCAGTACTTC; CDR3: CASSKGQTYQETQYF; J: TRBJ2-5; size: -; D: TRBD1; V: TRBV7-3
DNA: TGCAGTGCTGTGGGCTCCTATAATTCACCCCTCCACTTT; CDR3: CSAVGSYNSPLHF; J: TRBJ1-6; size: many; D: -; V: TRBV20-1
DNA: TGTGCCAGCAGCTTAGTCCTAGCGGGAGATACGCAGTATTTT; CDR3: CASSLVLAGDTQYF; J: TRBJ2-3; size: -; D: TRBD2; V: TRBV7-9
DNA: TGTGCCAGCAGCCCGTCCCGGACAGGGGGTGGCTACACCTTC; CDR3: CASSPSRTGGGYTF; J: TRBJ1-2; size: few; D: TRBD1; V: TRBV7-8
DNA: TGTGCCAGCAGTTTACTATCGACTGTCCCGGAGACCCAGTACTTC; CDR3: CASSLLSTVPETQYF; J: TRBJ2-5; size: -; D: -; V: TRBV25-1
DNA: TGTGCTAGCAGCCCGGGACACCAAGAGACCCAGTACTTC; CDR3: CASSPGHQETQYF; J: TRBJ2-5; size: many; D: -; V: TRBV7-7
DNA: TGCGCCAGCAGTGAGGGTTACAATGAGCAGTTCTTC; CDR3: CASSEGYNEQFF; J: TRBJ2-1; size: few; D: -; V: TRBV10-1
DNA: TGTGCCAGCAGCCAGGGAGCGGACGAAGCTTTCTTT; CDR3: CASSQGADEAFF; J: TRBJ1-1; size: -; D: -; V: TRBV6-6
DNA: TGTGCCAGCAGCTTGGCCCAAAAGACTAGCGGGAGTTTACAAGAGACCCAGTACTTC; CDR3: CASSLAQKTSGSLQETQYF; J: TRBJ2-5; size: -; D: TRBD2; V: TRBV5-5
DNA: TGTGCCAGCAGTTTTTTACGAGGGATCCAAGAGACCCAGTACTTC; CDR3: CASSFLRGIQETQYF; J: TRBJ2-5; size: few; D: -; V: TRBV12-3/TRBV12-4